These T cell receptor beta chains were read from a single sample in a study of blood T cell repertoires in COVID-19. TCRdb keeps only in-frame clones here, not all; method: immunoSEQ multiplex PCR. The sample lists 220,000 or so clones; about four fifths were seen once. Sequencing input: peripheral blood. These receptors all come from a woman in her sixties or seventies with acute or convalescent COVID-19. Each CDR3 is given with its conserved first and last residue. D genes are given only for firm matches. A clone size is listed for some rows: how often the clone was seen (once, few, many), or a class if it is expanded.

J gene	clone size	V gene	D gene	CDR3 protein	CDR3 DNA
TRBJ1-2	.	TRBV29-1	TRBD1	CSVTDRGRFGYGYTF	TGCAGCGTTACCGACAGGGGGCGGTTTGGCTATGGCTACACCTTC
TRBJ1-2	.	TRBV21-1	.	CASGPGQGRKRNNRNYGYTF	TGTGCCAGCGGTCCGGGACAGGGGCGTAAGAGGAATAATCGTAACTATGGCTACACCTTC
TRBJ1-6	.	TRBV3-1/TRBV3-2	.	CASSLSRGSPLHF	TGTGCCAGCAGCCTCAGCAGGGGCTCACCCCTCCACTTT
TRBJ2-7	.	TRBV14	.	CASSQVEVPSYEQYF	TGTGCCAGCAGCCAAGTCGAGGTCCCGTCCTACGAGCAGTACTTC
TRBJ2-2	.	TRBV13	.	CASSPTGRRYSPNTGELFF	TGTGCCAGCAGCCCCACAGGGCGCAGGTATTCTCCGAACACCGGGGAGCTGTTTTTT
TRBJ1-5	.	TRBV4-1	TRBD1	CASSQDQGAHQPQHF	TGCGCCAGCAGCCAAGATCAGGGGGCCCATCAGCCCCAGCATTTT
TRBJ1-5	.	TRBV3-1/TRBV3-2	.	CASSQDLRNQPQHF	TGTGCCAGCAGCCAAGATCTCCGTAATCAGCCCCAGCATTTT
TRBJ1-2	few	TRBV3-1/TRBV3-2	.	CASSQAGGADGYTF	TGTGCCAGCAGCCAAGCGGGCGGGGCGGATGGCTACACCTTC
TRBJ1-1	.	TRBV18	.	CASSPGMNTEAFF	TGTGCCAGCTCACCGGGCATGAACACTGAAGCTTTCTTT
TRBJ2-2	once	TRBV19	.	CASSRGLQANTGELFF	TGTGCCAGTAGTCGTGGACTGCAAGCGAACACCGGGGAGCTGTTTTTT
TRBJ2-7	.	TRBV19	.	CASSIDAGASYEQYF	TGTGCCAGTAGTATAGACGCAGGGGCTTCCTACGAGCAGTACTTC
TRBJ1-1	once	TRBV7-9	.	CASLAGRGTEAFF	TGTGCCAGCTTAGCTGGCCGAGGCACTGAAGCTTTCTTT
TRBJ2-7	.	TRBV30	TRBD2	CAWSVAGEQYF	TGTGCCTGGAGTGTAGCGGGGGAGCAGTACTTC
TRBJ2-1	.	TRBV5-1	TRBD2	CASSSGGGIIYNEQFF	TGCGCCAGCAGCTCGGGCGGGGGAATTATATACAATGAGCAGTTCTTC
TRBJ1-1	.	TRBV18	.	CASSVGQLSLNTEAFF	TGTGCCAGCTCGGTTGGACAGCTAAGCCTGAACACTGAAGCTTTCTTT
TRBJ1-1	few	TRBV28	TRBD1	CASSTPQGKNTEAFF	TGTGCCAGCAGTACTCCACAGGGGAAGAACACTGAAGCTTTCTTT
TRBJ2-7	.	TRBV4-1	TRBD1	CASSQWQGVSYEQYF	TGCGCCAGCAGCCAATGGCAGGGGGTCTCCTACGAGCAGTACTTC
TRBJ2-1	.	TRBV7-3	TRBD2	CASSKSGLAHYNEQFF	TGTGCCAGCAGCAAATCGGGACTAGCCCATTACAATGAGCAGTTCTTC
TRBJ2-1	.	TRBV7-8	.	CASSLVRGGHNEQFF	TGTGCCAGCAGCTTAGTAAGGGGGGGACACAATGAGCAGTTCTTC
TRBJ2-5	.	TRBV5-4	TRBD2	CASSPGTSPETQYF	TGTGCCAGCAGCCCCGGGACTAGCCCTGAGACCCAGTACTTC
TRBJ1-1	.	TRBV2	.	CASSKGILQGFEAFF	TGTGCCAGCAGTAAGGGGATACTACAGGGTTTTGAAGCTTTCTTT
TRBJ2-3	.	TRBV3-1/TRBV3-2	.	CASSMLARGSRDTQYF	TGTGCCAGCAGCATGCTCGCCAGGGGTAGTAGAGATACGCAGTATTTT
TRBJ1-5	.	TRBV20-1	TRBD1	CSASSGGGGNQPQHF	TGCAGTGCTAGTTCAGGAGGGGGCGGGAATCAGCCCCAGCATTTT